This T cell receptor (beta chain) was captured in a study of cytomegalovirus exposure and HLA in healthy donors. CDR3 length: 12 amino acids. CDR1 is SQVTM, CDR2 ANQGSEA, per germline. V lost 5 bases and J lost 1, with 9 bases in between. As concerns this clone: Its antigen remains unidentified.

Clones were read by immunoSEQ multiplex PCR, and TCRdb kept only the in-frame ones, dropping some. The sample carries more than 110,000 clones, about 94% recorded once. Study-wide results and limits: According to a subsequent analysis, TCR clusters from the first cohort were inclined to appear together in the roughly 120 validation repertoires.

This clonotype was obtained from a young man in good health and CMV-seropositive. The gene calls are TRBV29-1 and TRBJ2-7; the D gene is possibly TRBD1 (6 bases). Material: PBMCs. CDR3 protein: CSVRTESYEQYF. The CDR3 bases are TGCAGCGTTAGGACAGAGTCCTACGAGCAGTACTTC.